This entry is about one TCR beta chain. The record originates from a study of blood T cell repertoires in COVID-19. Study background: The cDNA or gDNA used as material had been derived from T cells, B-cell-depleted T cells, or PBMCs.

CDR3 length: 16 amino acids. Germline CDR1 and CDR2: KGHSH and LQKENI. V was shortened by 3 bases and J by 0 bases, with 12 bases between the two germline ends. As processed by the authors: Estimated nucleated cell counts came from reference gene primer amplification. Clones were read by immunoSEQ multiplex PCR, and TCRdb kept only the in-frame ones, dropping some. V, J and clone size are those of that table, while D and trimming were read from the DNA. Of roughly 350,000 clones detected, less than 85% appear once; the ten largest clones hold around 3.4%. Sequencing was performed on peripheral blood. The sequence came from a woman under 30 with acute or convalescent COVID-19. V is TRBV18 and J is TRBJ1-3; D remains unclear. CDR3 loop: CASSPAGSPSGNTIYF. CDR3 bases: TGTGCCAGCTCACCGGCAGGCAGTCCCTCTGGAAACACCATATATTTT. The full variable domain, its missing parts supplied by reference TRBV18 and TRBJ1-3, is NAGVMQNPRHLVRRRGQEARLRCSPMKGHSHVYWYRQLPEEGLKFMVYLQKENIIDESGMPKERFSAEFPKEGPSILRIQQVVRGDSAAYFCASSPAGSPSGNTIYFGEGSWLTVV.